This T cell receptor (beta chain) was sequenced for a study of early T cells in non-severe SARS-CoV-2 infection. Broader study findings: VDJdb matches were skewed toward anti-spike CD8 T cell responses.

V was clipped by 2 bases and J by 5 bases, with 9 bases between them. This CDR3 comprises 14 residues. CDR1 SGHAT and CDR2 FQNNGV come from the germline V gene. This clonotype showed up just a few times. Its antigen remains unidentified. The library protocol tagged individual cDNA molecules with unique molecular identifiers. A single record per CDR3 protein comes from TCRdb applying MiXCR to the 5' RACE reads. The data show some 64,000 distinct CDR3 sequences, around 18% seen once. V gene TRBV11-2 combines with J gene TRBJ1-4; D unresolved. This receptor was identified in an adult who was a healthcare worker with PCR-confirmed SARS-CoV-2 infection or an uninfected control (not recorded which). The material was whole blood, obtained at baseline. The CDR3, as DNA: TGTGCCAGCAGCTTAACATCCAGCAATGAAAAACTGTTTTTT. Amino acids: CASSLTSSNEKLFF.